Listed below are T cell receptor beta chains from one sample, sequenced in a study of T-cell memory formation after mild COVID-19. TCRdb re-derived calls from the 5' RACE reads in MiXCR, one entry per CDR3 protein. The sample consists of 200,000 to 250,000 distinct CDR3 sequences, approximately 15% of them appearing once. The source material was PBMCs or a T cell subset sorted from them (not recorded which). These receptors came from an adult woman who had mild COVID-19 (a few samples of this study predate the infection). Cell type and time point are not known. The CDR3 runs from the conserved cysteine through the conserved F or W. Each record gives: J gene, V gene, D gene, clone size, CDR3 protein, CDR3 DNA. A D gene is named only where the DNA matches it firmly. The size entry is marked missing in some rows and otherwise reads once, few, many or a size class.

TRBJ2-1,TRBV2,TRBD2,few,CASSEGGGGAYNEQFF,TGTGCCAGCAGTGAAGGTGGCGGGGGGGCCTACAATGAGCAGTTCTTC
TRBJ1-5,TRBV12-3/TRBV12-4,.,many,CASGWTVDNQPQHF,TGTGCCTCTGGGTGGACAGTCGACAATCAGCCCCAGCATTTT
TRBJ1-3,TRBV6-1,.,.,CASRGAGNTIYF,TGTGCCAGCAGGGGGGCTGGAAACACCATATATTTT
TRBJ2-4,TRBV7-2,TRBD1,.,CASSLEGGAVNIQYF,TGTGCCAGCAGCTTAGAAGGGGGCGCGGTAAACATTCAGTACTTC
TRBJ1-5,TRBV5-5,TRBD1,few,CASSQGTVYTGGQPQHF,TGTGCCAGCAGCCAGGGGACAGTATATACCGGAGGTCAGCCCCAGCATTTT
TRBJ2-6,TRBV12-3/TRBV12-4,.,many,CASSLAGTGANVLTF,TGTGCCAGCAGTTTAGCCGGGACTGGGGCCAACGTCCTGACTTTC
TRBJ2-5,TRBV12-3/TRBV12-4,TRBD2,few,CASSNLKRGTSVQEETQYF,TGTGCCAGCAGCAACCTAAAGAGGGGGACTAGCGTTCAGGAAGAGACCCAGTACTTC
TRBJ2-1,TRBV20-1,.,few,CSARAGLAYNEQFF,TGCAGTGCTAGAGCAGGCCTAGCCTACAATGAGCAGTTCTTC
TRBJ2-7,TRBV7-6,TRBD2,few,CASSLGGLAGAYEQYF,TGTGCCAGCAGCTTAGGGGGACTAGCGGGGGCCTACGAGCAGTACTTC
TRBJ2-7,TRBV7-2,TRBD2,few,CASSLQAGFSYEQYF,TGTGCCAGCAGCTTACAAGCGGGGTTCTCCTACGAGCAGTACTTC
TRBJ2-6,TRBV4-3,TRBD1,.,CASSPQGVGANVLTF,TGCGCCAGCAGCCCGCAGGGGGTCGGGGCCAACGTCCTGACTTTC
TRBJ2-3,TRBV20-1,TRBD2,.,CSATHYPSGGTDTQYF,TGCAGTGCTACCCATTACCCTAGCGGGGGCACAGATACGCAGTATTTT
TRBJ1-5,TRBV10-3,.,.,CAIRAGTHENSNQPQHF,TGTGCCATCAGGGCCGGGACCCACGAAAATAGCAATCAGCCCCAGCATTTT
TRBJ2-4,TRBV3-1,.,few,CASSQGGNIQYF,TGTGCCAGCAGCCAAGGTGGGAACATTCAGTACTTC